One T cell receptor beta chain is described in this entry. PCR was performed using 60 Vbeta and 13 Jbeta primers. The method was immunoSEQ multiplex PCR; TCRdb's version includes in-frame clones alone and lacks a portion of them. The sample shows about 160,000 clones, 65% to 85% of them seen only once. This sample is drawn from a study of cytomegalovirus exposure and HLA in healthy donors. The CDR3 is 15 amino acids. CDR1 is SGDLS, CDR2 YYNGEE, per germline. Trimming left V 0 bases short and J 2 bases short, with 11 bases between. This cohort consisted of healthy bone marrow donors. Specimen: PBMCs. The chain uses TRBV9 and TRBJ1-2; D gene ambiguous. This receptor was taken from a male donor in good health and CMV-seropositive. CDR3 coding DNA: TGTGCCAGCAGCGTAGGGGGAGCATTCAACTATGGCTACACCTTC. Translated, it gives CASSVGGAFNYGYTF.